These 3 T cell receptor beta chains were sequenced from one sample in a study of beta chain features in type 1 diabetes. Expressed TCRB transcripts were sequenced after all isolated RNA was converted to cDNA. This table comes from immunoSEQ multiplex PCR, and its TCRdb copy is limited to in-frame clones, with some not included. The profile shows 250,000 to 350,000 clones, about 11% of them singletons. The sample comprised naive CD4+ T cells from blood. The source of these receptors is a woman in her 30s in good health.

A few counts support this clone. This chain joins TRBV7-2 and TRBJ2-5; TRBD1 is a possible D gene (5 bases). CDR1 SGHTA and CDR2 FQGNSA come from the germline V gene. V lost 3 bases and J 7 bases, leaving 12 bases between the germline ends. The CDR3 length is 13 residues. CDR3 protein: CASSFPTVRTQYF. CDR3 nucleotides: TGTGCCAGCAGCTTTCCGACAGTACGGACCCAGTACTTC.

This chain joins TRBV4-3 and TRBJ2-1; 10 bases fit TRBD2. V was pared by 0 bases and J by 4 bases, with 12 bases of the junction left unmatched. This CDR3 is built from 19 residues. Germline V gene lookup returns CDR1 LGHNA and CDR2 YSLEER. CDR3 nucleotide sequence: TGCGCCAGCAGCCAAGATGGCGGTCTAGCGGGGGAGGAATACAATGAGCAGTTCTTC. Translated: CASSQDGGLAGEEYNEQFF.

A few counts support this clone. The chain employs TRBV2 and TRBJ2-7; 11 nucleotides agree with TRBD1. The trim removed 5 bases at V and 5 bases at J, leaving 5 bases unmatched. The CDR3 runs to 14 residues. CDR1 is SNHLY, CDR2 FYNNEI, per germline. The CDR3 protein is CASSRDRGFDEQYF. The CDR3 DNA reads TGTGCCAGCAGTCGGGACAGGGGGTTCGACGAGCAGTACTTC.